This T cell receptor (beta chain) originates from a study of post-analysis software for immune sequencing data. This clonotype has a handful of counts. Prepared TCR beta cDNA libraries contained unique molecular identifiers. T cells numbering roughly 0.85 to 11 million gave rise to around 460,000 cDNA molecules. TCRdb fed the PCR reads into MiXCR, producing one record per CDR3 protein. The profile shows 450,000 to 650,000 distinct CDR3 sequences, about 40% of them singletons. The source material was blood. This clonotype originated in a girl aged 5-17 years with multiple sclerosis.

CDR3 nucleotide sequence: TGTGCCAGCAGCGAGGGGTCGGGAAGTCTCTTCAATCAGCCCCAGCATTTT. This sequence encodes CASSEGSGSLFNQPQHF. V usage is TRBV5-5 and J usage is TRBJ1-5; D is possibly TRBD1 (5 bases). Trimming stripped 4 bases from V and 3 bases from J, with 20 bases between. There are 17 residues in the CDR3. Germline CDR1 reads SGHKS; CDR2 reads YYEKEE (reference sequence).